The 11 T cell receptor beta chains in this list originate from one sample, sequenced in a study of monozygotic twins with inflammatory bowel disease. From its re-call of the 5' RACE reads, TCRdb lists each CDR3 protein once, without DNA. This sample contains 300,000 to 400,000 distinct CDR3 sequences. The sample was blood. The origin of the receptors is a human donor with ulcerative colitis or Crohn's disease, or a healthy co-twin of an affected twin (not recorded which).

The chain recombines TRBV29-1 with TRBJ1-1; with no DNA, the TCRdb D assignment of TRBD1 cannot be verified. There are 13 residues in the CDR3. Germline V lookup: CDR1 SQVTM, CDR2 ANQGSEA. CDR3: CSAIAGVRPEAFF.

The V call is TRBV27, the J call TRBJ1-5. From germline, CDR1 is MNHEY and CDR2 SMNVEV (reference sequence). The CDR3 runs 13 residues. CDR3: CASKPPGNQPQHF.

This chain's CDR3 is CASSLAASKETQYF. The chain couples TRBV5-6 to TRBJ2-5. The CDR3 extends over 14 amino acids. The V gene's germline CDR1 is SGHDT and CDR2 YYEEEE.

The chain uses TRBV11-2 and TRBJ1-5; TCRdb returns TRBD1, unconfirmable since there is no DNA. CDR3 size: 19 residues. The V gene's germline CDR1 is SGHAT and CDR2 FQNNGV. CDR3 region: CASSPNSGTVDLGNQPQHF.

Here the CDR3 reads CSAEGFGRASDTQYF. The chain recombines TRBV20-1 with TRBJ2-3; TCRdb designates TRBD2, a call that cannot be tested without DNA. The germline V gene has CDR1 DFQATT and CDR2 SNEGSKA (reference sequence). The CDR3 extends over 15 amino acids.

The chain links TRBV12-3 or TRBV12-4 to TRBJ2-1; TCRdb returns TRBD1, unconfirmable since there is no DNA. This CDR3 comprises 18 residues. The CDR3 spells CASSLVGGTGTSYNEQFF.

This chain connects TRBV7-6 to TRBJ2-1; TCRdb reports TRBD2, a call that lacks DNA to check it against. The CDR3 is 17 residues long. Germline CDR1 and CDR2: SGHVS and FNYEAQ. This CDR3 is CASSQKLPGLGVNEQFF.

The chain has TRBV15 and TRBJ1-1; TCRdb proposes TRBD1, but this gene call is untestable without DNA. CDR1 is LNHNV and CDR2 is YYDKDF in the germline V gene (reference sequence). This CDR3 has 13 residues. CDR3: CATSRGGRTEAFF. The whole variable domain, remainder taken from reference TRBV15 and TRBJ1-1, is DAMVIQNPRYQVTQFGKPVTLSCSQTLNHNVMYWYQQKSSQAPKLLFHYYDKDFNNEADTPDNFQSRRPNTSFCFLDIRSPGLGDTAMYLCATSRGGRTEAFFGQGTRLTVV.

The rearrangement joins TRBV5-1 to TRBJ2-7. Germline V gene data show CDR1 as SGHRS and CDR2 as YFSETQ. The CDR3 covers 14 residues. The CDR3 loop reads CASSLARAASEQYF.

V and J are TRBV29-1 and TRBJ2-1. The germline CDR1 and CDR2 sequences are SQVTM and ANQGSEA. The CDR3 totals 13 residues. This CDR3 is CSVAGGANNEQFF.

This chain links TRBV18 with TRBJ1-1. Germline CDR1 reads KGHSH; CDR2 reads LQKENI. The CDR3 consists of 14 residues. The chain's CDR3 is CASSPNQLNTEAFF.